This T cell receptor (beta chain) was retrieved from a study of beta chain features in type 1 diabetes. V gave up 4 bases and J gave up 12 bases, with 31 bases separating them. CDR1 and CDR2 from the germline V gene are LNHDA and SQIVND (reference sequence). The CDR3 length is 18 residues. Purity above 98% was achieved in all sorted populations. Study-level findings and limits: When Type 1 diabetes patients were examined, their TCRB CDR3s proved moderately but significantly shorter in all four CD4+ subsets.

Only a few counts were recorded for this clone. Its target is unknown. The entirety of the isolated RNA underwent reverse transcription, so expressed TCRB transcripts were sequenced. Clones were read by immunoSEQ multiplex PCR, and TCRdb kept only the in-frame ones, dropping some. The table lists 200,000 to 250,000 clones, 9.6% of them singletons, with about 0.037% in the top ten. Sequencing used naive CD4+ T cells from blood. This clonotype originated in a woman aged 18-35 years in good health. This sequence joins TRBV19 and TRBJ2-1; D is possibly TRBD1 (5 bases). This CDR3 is CASSTDPQGANLPMWQFF. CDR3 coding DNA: TGTGCCAGTAGTACCGACCCCCAGGGCGCGAATCTTCCAATGTGGCAGTTCTTC.